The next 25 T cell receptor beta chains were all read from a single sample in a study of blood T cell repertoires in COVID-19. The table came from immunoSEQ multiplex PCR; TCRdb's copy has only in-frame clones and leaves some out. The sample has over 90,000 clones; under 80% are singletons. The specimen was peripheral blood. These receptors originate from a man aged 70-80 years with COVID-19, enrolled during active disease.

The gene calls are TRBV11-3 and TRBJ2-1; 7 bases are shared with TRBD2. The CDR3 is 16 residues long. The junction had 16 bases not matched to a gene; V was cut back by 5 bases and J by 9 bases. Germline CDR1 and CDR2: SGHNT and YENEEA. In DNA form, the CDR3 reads TGTGCCAGCAGCGTAATGACTAGCAGAAGCTTGGGTGAGCAGTTCTTC. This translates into CASSVMTSRSLGEQFF.

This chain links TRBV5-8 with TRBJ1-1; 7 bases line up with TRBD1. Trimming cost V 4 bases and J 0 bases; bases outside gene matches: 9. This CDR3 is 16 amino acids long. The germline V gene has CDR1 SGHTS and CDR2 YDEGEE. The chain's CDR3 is CASSQMTGTMNTEAFF. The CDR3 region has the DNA TGTGCCAGCAGCCAAATGACAGGGACGATGAACACTGAAGCTTTCTTT.

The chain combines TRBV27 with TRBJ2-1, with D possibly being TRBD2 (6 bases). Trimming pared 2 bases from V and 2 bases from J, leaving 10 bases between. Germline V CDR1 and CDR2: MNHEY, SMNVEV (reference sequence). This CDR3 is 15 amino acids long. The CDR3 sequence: CASSLTPGAYNEQFF. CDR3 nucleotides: TGTGCCAGCAGTTTAACCCCGGGGGCCTACAATGAGCAGTTCTTC.

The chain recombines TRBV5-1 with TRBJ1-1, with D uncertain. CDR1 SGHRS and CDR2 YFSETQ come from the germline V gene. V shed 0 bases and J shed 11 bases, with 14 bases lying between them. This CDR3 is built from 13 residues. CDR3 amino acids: CASSLVGREVAFF. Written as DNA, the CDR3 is TGCGCCAGCAGCTTGGTGGGGAGGGAGGTGGCTTTCTTT.

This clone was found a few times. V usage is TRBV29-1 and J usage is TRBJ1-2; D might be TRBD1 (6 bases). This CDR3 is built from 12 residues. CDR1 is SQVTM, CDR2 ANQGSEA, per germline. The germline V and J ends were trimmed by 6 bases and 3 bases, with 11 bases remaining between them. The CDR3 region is CSVKTGHYGYTF. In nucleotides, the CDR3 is TGCAGCGTAAAGACAGGCCACTATGGCTACACCTTC.

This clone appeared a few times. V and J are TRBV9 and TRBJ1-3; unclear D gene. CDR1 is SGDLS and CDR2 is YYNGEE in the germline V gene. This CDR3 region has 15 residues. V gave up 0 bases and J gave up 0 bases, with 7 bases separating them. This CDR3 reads CASSVELSSGNTIYF. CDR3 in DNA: TGTGCCAGCAGCGTAGAGCTGAGCTCTGGAAACACCATATATTTT.

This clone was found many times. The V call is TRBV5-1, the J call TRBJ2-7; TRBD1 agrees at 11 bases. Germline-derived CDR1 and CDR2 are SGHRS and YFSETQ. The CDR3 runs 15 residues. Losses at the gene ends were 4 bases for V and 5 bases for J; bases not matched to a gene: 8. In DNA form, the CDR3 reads TGCGCCAGCAGCATCCTTGGACAGGGGGCTAACGAGCAGTACTTC. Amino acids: CASSILGQGANEQYF.

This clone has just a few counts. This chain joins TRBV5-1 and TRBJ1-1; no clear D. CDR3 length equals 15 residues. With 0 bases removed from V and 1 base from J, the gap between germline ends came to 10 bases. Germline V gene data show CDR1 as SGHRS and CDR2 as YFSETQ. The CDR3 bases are TGCGCCAGCAGCTTGGAGCCAGCGGGGAACACTGAAGCTTTCTTT. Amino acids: CASSLEPAGNTEAFF.

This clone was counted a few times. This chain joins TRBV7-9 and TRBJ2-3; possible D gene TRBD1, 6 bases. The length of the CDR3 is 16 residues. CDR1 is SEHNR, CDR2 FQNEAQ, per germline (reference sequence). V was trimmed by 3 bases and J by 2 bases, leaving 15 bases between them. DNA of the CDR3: TGTGCCAGCAGCTTTTCCGGGACATTCAACACAGATACGCAGTATTTT. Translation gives CASSFSGTFNTDTQYF.

CDR3 nucleotide sequence: TGTGCCAGCAGTGAGCGCTTGGGGAGCTCTAGCGGAAACTCCTACGAGCAGTACTTC. Its translation: CASSERLGSSSGNSYEQYF. This chain uses TRBV6-1 with TRBJ2-7; 7 nucleotides match TRBD2. This CDR3 comprises 19 residues. The germline CDR1 and CDR2 sequences are MNHNS and SASEGT. V was clipped by 3 bases and J by 0 bases; unmatched bases: 17.

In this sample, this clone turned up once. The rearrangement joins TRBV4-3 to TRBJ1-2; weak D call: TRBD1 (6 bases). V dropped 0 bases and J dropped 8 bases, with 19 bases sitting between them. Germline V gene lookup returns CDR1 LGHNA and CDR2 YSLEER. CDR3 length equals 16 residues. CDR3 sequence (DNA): TGCGCCAGCAGCCAAGAGTTTTCAGGGGAAATCTACGGCTACACCTTC. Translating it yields CASSQEFSGEIYGYTF.

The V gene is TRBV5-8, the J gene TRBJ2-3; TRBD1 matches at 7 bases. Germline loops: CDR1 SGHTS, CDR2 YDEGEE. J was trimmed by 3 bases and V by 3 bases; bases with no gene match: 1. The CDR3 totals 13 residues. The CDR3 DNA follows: TGTGCCAGCAGCTACAGGGGAACAGATACGCAGTATTTT. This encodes CASSYRGTDTQYF. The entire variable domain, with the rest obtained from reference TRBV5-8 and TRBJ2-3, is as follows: EAGVTQSPTHLIKTRGQQATLRCSPISGHTSVYWYQQALGLGLQFLLWYDEGEERNRGNFPPRFSGRQFPNYSSELNVNALELEDSALYLCASSYRGTDTQYFGPGTRLTVL.

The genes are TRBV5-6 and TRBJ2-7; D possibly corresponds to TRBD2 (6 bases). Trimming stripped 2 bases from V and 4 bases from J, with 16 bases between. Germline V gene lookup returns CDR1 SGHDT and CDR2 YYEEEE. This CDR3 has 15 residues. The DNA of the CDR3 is TGTGCCAGCAGCTTACCTATGGGGGAGGCTTACGAGCAGTACTTC. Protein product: CASSLPMGEAYEQYF.

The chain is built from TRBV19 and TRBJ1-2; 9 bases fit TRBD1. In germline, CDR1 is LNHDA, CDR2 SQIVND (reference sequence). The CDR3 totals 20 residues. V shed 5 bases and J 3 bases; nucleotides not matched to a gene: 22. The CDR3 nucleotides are TGTGCCAGTAGTGGGGGATCCGGGACAGGGAGCCTTCGACTGTACTATGGCTACACCTTC. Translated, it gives CASSGGSGTGSLRLYYGYTF.

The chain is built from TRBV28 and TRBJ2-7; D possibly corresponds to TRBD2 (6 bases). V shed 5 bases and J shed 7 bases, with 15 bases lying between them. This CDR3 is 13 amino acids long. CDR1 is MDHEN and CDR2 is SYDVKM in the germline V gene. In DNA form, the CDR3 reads TGTGCCAGCAGTACAGACGGGGGACGTGAGCAGTACTTC. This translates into CASSTDGGREQYF.

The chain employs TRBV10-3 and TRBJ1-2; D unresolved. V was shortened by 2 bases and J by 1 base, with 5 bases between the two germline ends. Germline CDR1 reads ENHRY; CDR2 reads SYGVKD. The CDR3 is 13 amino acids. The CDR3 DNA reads TGTGCCATCAGTGAGCAGGATAACTATGGCTACACCTTC. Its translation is CAISEQDNYGYTF.

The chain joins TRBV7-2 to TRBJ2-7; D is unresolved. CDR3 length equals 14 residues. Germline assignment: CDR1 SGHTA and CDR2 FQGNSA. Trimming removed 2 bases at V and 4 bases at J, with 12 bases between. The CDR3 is CASSLSTQFYEQYF. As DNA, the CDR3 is TGTGCCAGCAGCTTATCGACACAATTTTACGAGCAGTACTTC.

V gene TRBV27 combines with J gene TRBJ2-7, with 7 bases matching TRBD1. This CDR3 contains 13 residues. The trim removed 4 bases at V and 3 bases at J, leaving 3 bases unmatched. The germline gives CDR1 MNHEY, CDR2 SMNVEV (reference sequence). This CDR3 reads CASSSDRSYEQYF. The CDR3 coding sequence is TGTGCCAGCAGTTCGGACAGGAGCTACGAGCAGTACTTC.

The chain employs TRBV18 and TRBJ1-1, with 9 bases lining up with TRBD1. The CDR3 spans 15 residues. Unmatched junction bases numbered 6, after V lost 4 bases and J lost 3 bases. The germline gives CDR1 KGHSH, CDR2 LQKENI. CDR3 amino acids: CASSLTGGTDTEAFF. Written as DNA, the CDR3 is TGTGCCAGCTCACTTACAGGGGGCACGGACACTGAAGCTTTCTTT.

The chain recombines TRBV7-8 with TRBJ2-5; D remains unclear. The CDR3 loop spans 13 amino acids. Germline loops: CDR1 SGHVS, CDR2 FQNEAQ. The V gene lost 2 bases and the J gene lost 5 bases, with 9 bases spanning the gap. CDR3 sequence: CASSLIIRETQYF. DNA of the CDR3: TGTGCCAGCAGCTTAATTATCCGGGAGACCCAGTACTTC.

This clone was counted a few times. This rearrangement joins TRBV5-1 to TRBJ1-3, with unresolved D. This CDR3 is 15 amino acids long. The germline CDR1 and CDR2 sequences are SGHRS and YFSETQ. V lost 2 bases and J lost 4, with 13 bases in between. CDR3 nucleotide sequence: TGCGCCAGCAGCTTTTCCCAAGGAGCAGGAAACACCATATATTTT. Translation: CASSFSQGAGNTIYF.

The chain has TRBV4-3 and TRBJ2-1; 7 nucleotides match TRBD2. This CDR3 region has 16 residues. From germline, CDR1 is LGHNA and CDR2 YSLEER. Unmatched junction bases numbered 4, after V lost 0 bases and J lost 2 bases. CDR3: CASSQDREVAYNEQFF. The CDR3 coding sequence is TGCGCCAGCAGCCAAGATCGGGAGGTGGCCTACAATGAGCAGTTCTTC.

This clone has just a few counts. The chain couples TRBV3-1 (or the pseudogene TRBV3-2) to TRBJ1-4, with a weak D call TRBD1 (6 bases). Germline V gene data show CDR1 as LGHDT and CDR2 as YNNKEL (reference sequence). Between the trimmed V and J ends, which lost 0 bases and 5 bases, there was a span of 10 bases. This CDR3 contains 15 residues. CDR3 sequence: CASSQDIGQNEKLFF. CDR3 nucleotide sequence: TGTGCCAGCAGCCAAGATATTGGACAGAATGAAAAACTGTTTTTT.

CDR3 amino acids: CASSSQGYGYTF. CDR3 nucleotide sequence: TGCGCCAGCAGCTCACAGGGCTATGGCTACACCTTC. V usage is TRBV5-1 and J usage is TRBJ1-2; perhaps TRBD1 as D (6 bases). This CDR3 has 12 amino acids. The germline V gene has CDR1 SGHRS and CDR2 YFSETQ. V lost 3 bases and J 4 bases, leaving 7 bases between the germline ends.

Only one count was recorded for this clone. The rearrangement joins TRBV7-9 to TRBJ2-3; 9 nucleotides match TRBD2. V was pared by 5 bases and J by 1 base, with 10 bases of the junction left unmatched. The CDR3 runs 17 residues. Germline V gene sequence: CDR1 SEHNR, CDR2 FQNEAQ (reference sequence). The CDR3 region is CASSQTGVAGGTDTQYF. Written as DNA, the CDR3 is TGTGCCAGCAGCCAAACCGGGGTAGCGGGAGGCACAGATACGCAGTATTTT. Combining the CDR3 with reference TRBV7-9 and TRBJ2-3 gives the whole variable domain DTGVSQNPRHKITKRGQNVTFRCDPISEHNRLYWYRQTLGQGPEFLTYFQNEAQLEKSRLLSDRFSAERPKGSFSTLEIQRTEQGDSAMYLCASSQTGVAGGTDTQYFGPGTRLTVL.